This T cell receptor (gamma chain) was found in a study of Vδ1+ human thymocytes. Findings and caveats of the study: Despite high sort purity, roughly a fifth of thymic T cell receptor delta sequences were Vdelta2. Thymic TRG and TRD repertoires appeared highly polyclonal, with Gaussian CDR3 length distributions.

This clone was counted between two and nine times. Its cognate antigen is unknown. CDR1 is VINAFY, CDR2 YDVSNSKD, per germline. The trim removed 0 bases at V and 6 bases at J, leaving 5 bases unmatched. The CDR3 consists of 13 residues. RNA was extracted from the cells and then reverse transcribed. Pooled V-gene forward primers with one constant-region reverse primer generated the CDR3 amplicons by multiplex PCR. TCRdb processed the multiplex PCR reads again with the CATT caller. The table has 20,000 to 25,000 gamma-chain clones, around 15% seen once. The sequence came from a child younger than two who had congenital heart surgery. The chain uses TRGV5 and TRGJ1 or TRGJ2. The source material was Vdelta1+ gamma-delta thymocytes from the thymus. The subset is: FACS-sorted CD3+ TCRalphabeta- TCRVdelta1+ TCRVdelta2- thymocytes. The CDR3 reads CATWDRSSYKKLF. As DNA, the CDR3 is TGTGCCACCTGGGACAGGTCGAGTTATAAGAAACTCTTT.